This T cell receptor (beta chain) was sequenced in a study of T cells after yellow fever vaccination. Whole-study findings and limits: Contaminating bulk clonotypes could be abundant in FACS-sorted repertoires. Clones from primary vaccination mostly reappeared after the booster (about 97% CD4, less than 90% CD8).

In its sample, this clonotype was seen many times. As yet, its antigen is unknown. TCRdb reprocessed the 5' RACE reads via MiXCR and lists one record per CDR3 protein. Here the sample spans some 350,000 distinct CDR3 sequences, 6.2% being singletons. V lost 5 bases and J lost 6; bases outside the gene matches: 9. Germline V gene data show CDR1 as SGHTA and CDR2 as FQGNSA. CDR3 length equals 14 residues. The sample in question was PBMCs, obtained 5 days after the yellow fever booster vaccination. This TCR derives from a man between 25 and 39 years old who received the YFV17D yellow fever vaccine. The V call is TRBV7-2, the J call TRBJ2-7, with TRBD1 identical over 8 bases. The chain's CDR3 is CASSTGQGSVEQYF. CDR3 coding DNA: TGTGCCAGCAGCACAGGACAGGGTTCGGTCGAGCAGTACTTC.